This T cell receptor (beta chain) emerged from a study of blood T cell repertoires in COVID-19. Study background: T cells, B-cell-depleted T cells, or PBMCs provided the cDNA or gDNA that served as material.

Per the study methods: Estimated nucleated cell counts came from reference gene primer amplification. The table came from immunoSEQ multiplex PCR; TCRdb's copy has only in-frame clones and leaves some out. D and trimming come from the DNA, and the V and J calls and clone size come from that table. The sample holds approximately 300,000 clones, around 89% seen once. The germline gives CDR1 SGHTA, CDR2 FQGNSA. Losses at the gene ends were 3 bases for V and 9 bases for J; bases not matched to a gene: 6. This CDR3 is 15 amino acids long. This receptor was obtained from a man between 40 and 49 years old with acute or convalescent COVID-19. The rearrangement links TRBV7-2 to TRBJ2-1, with 12 bases lining up with TRBD2. Sample: peripheral blood. This chain's CDR3 is CASSFASGGAGEQFF. CDR3 DNA: TGTGCCAGCAGCTTCGCTAGCGGGGGGGCAGGTGAGCAGTTCTTC. The full variable domain, with the rest looked up from reference TRBV7-2 and TRBJ2-1, is GAGVSQSPSNKVTEKGKDVELRCDPISGHTALYWYRQSLGQGLEFLIYFQGNSAPDKSGLPSDRFSAERTGGSVSTLTIQRTQQEDSAVYLCASSFASGGAGEQFFGPGTRLTVL.